The rows below give T cell receptor beta chains drawn from one sample of a study of blood T cell repertoires in COVID-19. Assay: immunoSEQ multiplex PCR; the TCRdb copy retains only in-frame clones and omits some. Of about 670,000 clones in the sample, just under 90% are singletons; the top ten hold 0.2% to 0.3%. The sample was peripheral blood. Every receptor here comes from a woman aged 18-29 years with acute or convalescent COVID-19. CDR3s include the opening cysteine and the closing phenylalanine or tryptophan. D genes are given only for firm matches. A clone size is listed for some rows: how often the clone was seen (once, few, many), or a class if it is expanded.

D: -
V: TRBV19
J: TRBJ1-6
size: once
length: 15
CDR3: CASSIGTAGGSPLHF
DNA: TGTGCCAGTAGTATTGGGACCGCGGGGGGTTCACCCCTCCACTTT

D: -
V: TRBV27
J: TRBJ1-1
size: -
length: 12
CDR3: CASRQSNTEAFF
DNA: TGTGCCAGCAGACAGTCGAACACTGAAGCTTTCTTT

D: -
V: TRBV6-1
J: TRBJ1-3
size: -
length: 11
CDR3: CASSEAAGQIF
DNA: TGTGCCAGCAGTGAAGCAGCGGGACAAATTTTT

D: -
V: TRBV28
J: TRBJ2-3
size: -
length: 12
CDR3: CASRPQTDTQYF
DNA: TGTGCCAGCAGACCACAGACAGATACGCAGTATTTT

D: -
V: TRBV14
J: TRBJ1-6
size: -
length: 13
CDR3: CASSQLGSSPLHF
DNA: TGTGCCAGCAGCCAGTTGGGCTCTTCACCCCTCCACTTT

D: -
V: TRBV11-2
J: TRBJ1-1
size: -
length: 15
CDR3: CASTTPGGAGTEAFF
DNA: TGTGCCAGCACCACCCCCGGGGGGGCTGGGACTGAAGCTTTCTTT

D: TRBD1
V: TRBV3-1/TRBV3-2
J: TRBJ1-1
size: -
length: 17
CDR3: CASSRRTRGRGDTEAFF
DNA: TGTGCCAGCAGCCGAAGGACCAGGGGGCGCGGGGACACTGAAGCTTTCTTT

D: -
V: TRBV19
J: TRBJ2-7
size: -
length: 10
CDR3: CARRRGVQYF
DNA: TGTGCCAGACGGCGGGGCGTGCAGTACTTC

D: TRBD2
V: TRBV18
J: TRBJ2-3
size: -
length: 17
CDR3: CASSPYSGAGGPDTQYF
DNA: TGTGCCAGCTCACCCTACTCCGGAGCGGGGGGGCCAGATACGCAGTATTTT

D: TRBD1
V: TRBV11-2
J: TRBJ2-7
size: -
length: 15
CDR3: CASSFDRGLLYEQYF
DNA: TGTGCCAGCAGCTTCGACAGGGGGCTACTCTACGAGCAGTACTTC

D: -
V: TRBV7-8
J: TRBJ1-1
size: -
length: 14
CDR3: CASSFTGSSTEAFF
DNA: TGTGCCAGCAGCTTTACGGGGTCGAGCACTGAAGCTTTCTTT

D: TRBD2
V: TRBV4-1
J: TRBJ2-3
size: -
length: 17
CDR3: CASSQVFSGGGTDTQYF
DNA: TGCGCCAGCAGCCAAGTATTCAGCGGGGGGGGCACAGATACGCAGTATTTT

D: TRBD1
V: TRBV24-1
J: TRBJ1-4
size: -
length: 17
CDR3: CATSGGGRGATNEKLFF
DNA: TGTGCCACCAGTGGAGGTGGCAGGGGGGCAACTAATGAAAAACTGTTTTTT

D: -
V: TRBV27
J: TRBJ2-3
size: -
length: 15
CDR3: CASRDHTDYTDTQYF
DNA: TGTGCCAGCAGGGACCACACGGACTACACAGATACGCAGTATTTT

D: -
V: TRBV5-6
J: TRBJ1-4
size: -
length: 14
CDR3: CASSPDRGNEKLFF
DNA: TGTGCCAGCAGCCCGGATCGGGGGAATGAAAAACTGTTTTTT

D: -
V: TRBV27
J: TRBJ1-1
size: once
length: 16
CDR3: CASSLLGGGQNTEAFF
DNA: TGTGCCAGCAGTTTACTAGGGGGTGGACAGAACACTGAAGCTTTCTTT

D: -
V: TRBV20-1
J: TRBJ2-7
size: -
length: 11
CDR3: CSASLSGEQYF
DNA: TGCAGTGCTAGTTTATCGGGCGAGCAGTACTTC

D: TRBD2
V: TRBV2
J: TRBJ2-3
size: few
length: 15
CDR3: CASSEQRGGRDTQYF
DNA: TGTGCCAGCAGTGAACAGCGGGGGGGACGAGATACGCAGTATTTT

D: -
V: TRBV19
J: TRBJ2-7
size: -
length: 13
CDR3: CASSPQLVNEQYF
DNA: TGTGCCAGTAGTCCCCAACTAGTGAACGAGCAGTACTTC

D: -
V: TRBV27
J: TRBJ2-7
size: -
length: 12
CDR3: CASRAGGYEQYF
DNA: TGTGCCAGCCGCGCCGGGGGTTACGAGCAGTACTTC

D: TRBD1
V: TRBV30
J: TRBJ1-1
size: -
length: 14
CDR3: CAWTGQGTYTEAFF
DNA: TGTGCCTGGACCGGACAGGGAACCTACACTGAAGCTTTCTTT

D: -
V: TRBV25-1
J: TRBJ1-4
size: few
length: 14
CDR3: CASSEWGEGEKLFF
DNA: TGTGCCAGCAGTGAATGGGGGGAGGGTGAAAAACTGTTTTTT

D: -
V: TRBV5-1
J: TRBJ2-7
size: -
length: 13
CDR3: CASSLLQGYEQYF
DNA: TGCGCCAGCAGCTTGCTACAGGGTTACGAGCAGTACTTC

D: -
V: TRBV29-1
J: TRBJ2-7
size: once
length: 12
CDR3: CSVEWQGGEQYF
DNA: TGCAGCGTTGAGTGGCAGGGTGGTGAGCAGTACTTC

D: TRBD1
V: TRBV3-1/TRBV3-2
J: TRBJ1-2
size: -
length: 17
CDR3: CASSFRDRARRNYGYTF
DNA: TGTGCCAGCAGCTTCCGGGACAGGGCTAGGAGAAACTATGGCTACACCTTC

D: -
V: TRBV5-1
J: TRBJ2-1
size: -
length: 17
CDR3: CASSLGGPQGGRNEQFF
DNA: TGCGCCAGCAGCTTGGGGGGGCCCCAGGGCGGACGCAATGAGCAGTTCTTC

D: -
V: TRBV10-1
J: TRBJ2-5
size: -
length: 15
CDR3: CASPDSTLFQETQYF
DNA: TGCGCCAGTCCGGACAGCACCTTATTTCAAGAGACCCAGTACTTC

D: -
V: TRBV6-5
J: TRBJ2-5
size: -
length: 15
CDR3: CASSYTPKGEETQYF
DNA: TGTGCCAGCAGTTACACCCCCAAAGGAGAAGAGACCCAGTACTTC

D: -
V: TRBV5-1
J: TRBJ2-7
size: -
length: 16
CDR3: CASSLGELNRRYEQYF
DNA: TGCGCCAGCAGCTTGGGCGAACTAAACAGGCGGTACGAGCAGTACTTC

D: -
V: TRBV5-6
J: TRBJ1-1
size: -
length: 13
CDR3: CASSFFGGAEAFF
DNA: TGTGCCAGCAGCTTTTTTGGTGGAGCTGAAGCTTTCTTT

D: TRBD1
V: TRBV7-8
J: TRBJ1-1
size: -
length: 17
CDR3: CASSSFDRAVGNTEAFF
DNA: TGTGCCAGCAGCTCCTTTGACAGGGCCGTAGGGAACACTGAAGCTTTCTTT

D: -
V: TRBV2
J: TRBJ2-1
size: -
length: 13
CDR3: CASSPNSYNEQFF
DNA: TGTGCCAGCAGCCCAAACAGTTACAATGAGCAGTTCTTC

D: -
V: TRBV6-4
J: TRBJ2-1
size: -
length: 14
CDR3: CASSRTGSHNEQFF
DNA: TGTGCCAGCAGTCGAACGGGGAGCCACAATGAGCAGTTCTTC

D: -
V: TRBV7-8
J: TRBJ1-6
size: -
length: 11
CDR3: CASSSQGPLHF
DNA: TGTGCCAGCAGCTCCCAGGGCCCCCTCCACTTT

D: -
V: TRBV6-4
J: TRBJ1-2
size: -
length: 15
CDR3: CASSEQDGSNYGYTF
DNA: TGTGCCAGCAGTGAACAAGATGGGAGTAACTATGGCTACACCTTC

D: TRBD1
V: TRBV12-5
J: TRBJ1-2
size: -
length: 20
CDR3: CASGLVLRGQGGLVYYGYTF
DNA: TGTGCTAGTGGTTTGGTCCTACGGGGACAGGGGGGACTTGTCTACTATGGCTACACCTTC

D: -
V: TRBV6-1
J: TRBJ1-4
size: -
length: 17
CDR3: CASSEAEGLATNEKLFF
DNA: TGTGCCAGCAGTGAAGCCGAGGGCCTTGCAACTAATGAAAAACTGTTTTTT

D: TRBD1
V: TRBV5-6
J: TRBJ1-2
size: -
length: 13
CDR3: CASSVDREGGYTF
DNA: TGTGCCAGCAGCGTGGACAGGGAGGGTGGCTACACCTTC

D: TRBD1
V: TRBV27
J: TRBJ1-2
size: -
length: 18
CDR3: CASSPQPQGGAVLYGYTF
DNA: TGTGCCAGCAGTCCGCAGCCCCAGGGGGGCGCCGTCCTCTATGGCTACACCTTC

D: -
V: TRBV21-1
J: TRBJ1-2
size: -
length: 17
CDR3: CASSKDRQGEANYGYTF
DNA: TGTGCCAGCAGCAAAGACCGACAGGGGGAAGCTAACTATGGCTACACCTTC

D: -
V: TRBV10-3
J: TRBJ1-1
size: -
length: 13
CDR3: CAISAETWAEAFF
DNA: TGTGCCATCAGTGCTGAGACCTGGGCCGAAGCTTTCTTT

D: TRBD2
V: TRBV3-1/TRBV3-2
J: TRBJ2-5
size: -
length: 18
CDR3: CASSQEGRLAGFQETQYF
DNA: TGTGCCAGCAGCCAAGAGGGGCGACTAGCGGGATTCCAAGAGACCCAGTACTTC

D: -
V: TRBV7-2
J: TRBJ2-7
size: once
length: 17
CDR3: CASSLNFAGAMFGEQYF
DNA: TGTGCCAGCAGCTTAAACTTTGCGGGGGCCATGTTCGGCGAGCAGTACTTC

D: -
V: TRBV2
J: TRBJ2-3
size: -
length: 15
CDR3: CASTEDRPRGDTQYF
DNA: TGTGCCAGCACCGAAGACAGGCCCCGAGGGGATACGCAGTATTTT

D: -
V: TRBV4-1
J: TRBJ1-1
size: -
length: 12
CDR3: CASSPYGAEAFF
DNA: TGCGCCAGCAGCCCCTATGGAGCTGAAGCTTTCTTT

D: -
V: TRBV19
J: TRBJ1-2
size: -
length: 13
CDR3: CATQVRAGYGYTF
DNA: TGTGCCACCCAGGTCAGGGCTGGCTATGGCTACACCTTC

D: -
V: TRBV4-3
J: TRBJ1-2
size: -
length: 15
CDR3: CASSPLLGQFYGYTF
DNA: TGCGCCAGCAGCCCCCTACTTGGGCAGTTCTATGGCTACACCTTC

D: TRBD1
V: TRBV10-3
J: TRBJ1-2
size: -
length: 13
CDR3: CAISGGQGNGYTF
DNA: TGTGCCATCAGTGGGGGACAGGGGAATGGCTACACCTTC

D: TRBD2
V: TRBV11-2
J: TRBJ2-7
size: few
length: 15
CDR3: CASSLSSGPSYEQYF
DNA: TGTGCCAGCAGCTTATCTAGCGGGCCCTCCTACGAGCAGTACTTC

D: TRBD1
V: TRBV7-2
J: TRBJ1-2
size: -
length: 15
CDR3: CASSPQWTGGDGYTF
DNA: TGTGCCAGCAGCCCCCAATGGACAGGGGGGGATGGCTACACCTTC

D: -
V: TRBV6-2/TRBV6-3
J: TRBJ1-1
size: -
length: 15
CDR3: CASSTYSRRVAEAFF
DNA: TGTGCCAGCAGCACATACTCACGGAGGGTAGCTGAAGCTTTCTTT

D: TRBD1
V: TRBV6-2/TRBV6-3
J: TRBJ1-5
size: -
length: 16
CDR3: CASSYVGTGESQPQHF
DNA: TGTGCCAGCAGTTACGTGGGGACAGGGGAGTCTCAGCCCCAGCATTTT